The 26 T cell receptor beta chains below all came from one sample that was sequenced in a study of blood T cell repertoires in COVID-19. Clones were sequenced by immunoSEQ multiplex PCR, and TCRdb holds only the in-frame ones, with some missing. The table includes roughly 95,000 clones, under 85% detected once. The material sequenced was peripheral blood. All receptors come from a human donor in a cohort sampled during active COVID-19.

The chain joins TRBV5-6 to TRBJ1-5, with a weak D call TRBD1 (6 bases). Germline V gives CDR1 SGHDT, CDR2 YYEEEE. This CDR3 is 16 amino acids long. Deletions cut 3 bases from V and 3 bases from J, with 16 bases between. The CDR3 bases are TGTGCCAGCAGCTCGTTGGACAGAACCTTCAATCAGCCCCAGCATTTT. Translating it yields CASSSLDRTFNQPQHF.

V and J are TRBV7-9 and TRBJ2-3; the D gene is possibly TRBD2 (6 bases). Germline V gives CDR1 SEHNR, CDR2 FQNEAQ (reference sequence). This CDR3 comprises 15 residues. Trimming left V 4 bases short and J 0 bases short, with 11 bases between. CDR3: CASSSYGGSTDTQYF. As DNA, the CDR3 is TGTGCCAGCAGCTCCTACGGGGGAAGCACAGATACGCAGTATTTT.

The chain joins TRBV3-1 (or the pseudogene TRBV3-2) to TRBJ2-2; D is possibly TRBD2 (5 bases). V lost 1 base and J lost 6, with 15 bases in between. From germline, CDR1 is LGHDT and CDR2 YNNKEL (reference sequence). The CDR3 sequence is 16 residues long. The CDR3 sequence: CASSQVRAVGAGELFF. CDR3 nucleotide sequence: TGTGCCAGCAGCCAAGTTCGCGCGGTCGGGGCCGGGGAGCTGTTTTTT.

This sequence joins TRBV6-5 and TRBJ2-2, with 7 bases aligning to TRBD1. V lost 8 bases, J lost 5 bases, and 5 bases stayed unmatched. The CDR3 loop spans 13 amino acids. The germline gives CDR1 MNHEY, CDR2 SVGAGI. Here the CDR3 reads CASFHRGTGELFF. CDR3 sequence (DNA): TGTGCCAGCTTCCACAGGGGTACCGGGGAGCTGTTTTTT.

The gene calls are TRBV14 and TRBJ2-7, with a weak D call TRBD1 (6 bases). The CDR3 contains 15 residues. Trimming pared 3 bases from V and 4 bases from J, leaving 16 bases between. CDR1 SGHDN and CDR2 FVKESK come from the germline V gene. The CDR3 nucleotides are TGTGCCAGCAGCCACGACGACAGGACAATATACGAGCAGTACTTC. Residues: CASSHDDRTIYEQYF.

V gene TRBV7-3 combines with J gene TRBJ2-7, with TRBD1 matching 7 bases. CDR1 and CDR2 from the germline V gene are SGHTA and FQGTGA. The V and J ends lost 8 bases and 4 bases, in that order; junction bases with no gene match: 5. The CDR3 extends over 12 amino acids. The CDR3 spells CASCDRVYEQYF. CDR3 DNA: TGTGCCAGCTGTGACAGGGTATACGAGCAGTACTTC.

The CDR3 sequence: CASSTPGQGVTEAFF. The DNA for the CDR3 is TGTGCCAGCAGTACTCCGGGACAGGGGGTCACTGAAGCTTTCTTT. The rearrangement uses TRBV28 and TRBJ1-1; the match to TRBD1 covers 11 bases. With 5 bases clipped from V and 4 bases from J, the junction kept 6 bases outside the gene matches. The CDR3 loop spans 15 amino acids. Germline V gene lookup returns CDR1 MDHEN and CDR2 SYDVKM.

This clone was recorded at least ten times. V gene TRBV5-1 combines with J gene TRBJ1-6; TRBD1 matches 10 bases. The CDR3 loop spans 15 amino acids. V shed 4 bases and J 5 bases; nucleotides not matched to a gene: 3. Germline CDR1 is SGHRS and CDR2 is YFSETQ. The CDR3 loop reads CASSPGQGDNSPLHF. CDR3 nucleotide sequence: TGCGCCAGCAGCCCCGGACAGGGGGATAATTCACCCCTCCACTTT.

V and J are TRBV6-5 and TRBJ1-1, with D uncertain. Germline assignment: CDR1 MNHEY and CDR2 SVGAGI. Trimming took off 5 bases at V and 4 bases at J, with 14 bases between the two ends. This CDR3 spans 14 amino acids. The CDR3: CASSTFRGATEAFF. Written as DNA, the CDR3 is TGTGCCAGCAGTACCTTTCGGGGAGCCACTGAAGCTTTCTTT.

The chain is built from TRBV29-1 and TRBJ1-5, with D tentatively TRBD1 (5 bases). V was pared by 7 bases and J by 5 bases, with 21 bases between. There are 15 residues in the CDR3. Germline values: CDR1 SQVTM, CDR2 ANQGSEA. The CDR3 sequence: CSATLGAAGDQPQHF. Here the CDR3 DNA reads TGCAGCGCAACACTAGGAGCGGCGGGGGATCAGCCCCAGCATTTT. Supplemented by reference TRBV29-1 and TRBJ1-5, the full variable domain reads SAVISQKPSRDICQRGTSLTIQCQVDSQVTMMFWYRQQPGQSLTLIATANQGSEATYESGFVIDKFPISRPNLTFSTLTVSNMSPEDSSIYLCSATLGAAGDQPQHFGDGTRLSIL.

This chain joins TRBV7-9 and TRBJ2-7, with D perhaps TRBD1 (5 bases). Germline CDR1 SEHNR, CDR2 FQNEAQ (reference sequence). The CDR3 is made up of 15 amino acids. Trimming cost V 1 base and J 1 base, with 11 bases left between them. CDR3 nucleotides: TGTGCCAGCAGCTTAGATACAGGACCGTCCTACGAGCAGTACTTC. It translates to CASSLDTGPSYEQYF.

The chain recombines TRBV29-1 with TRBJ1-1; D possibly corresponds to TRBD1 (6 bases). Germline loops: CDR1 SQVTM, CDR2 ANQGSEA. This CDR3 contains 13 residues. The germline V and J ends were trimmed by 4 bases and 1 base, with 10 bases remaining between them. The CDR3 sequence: CSVAMTGNTEAFF. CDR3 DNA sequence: TGCAGCGTTGCTATGACAGGGAACACTGAAGCTTTCTTT.

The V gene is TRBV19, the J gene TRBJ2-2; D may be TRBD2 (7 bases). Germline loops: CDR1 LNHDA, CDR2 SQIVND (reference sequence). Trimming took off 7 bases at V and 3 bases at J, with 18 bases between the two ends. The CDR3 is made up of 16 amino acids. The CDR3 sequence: CASIGGSGFDTGELFF. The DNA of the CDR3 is TGTGCCAGTATAGGGGGTAGCGGGTTCGACACCGGGGAGCTGTTTTTT.

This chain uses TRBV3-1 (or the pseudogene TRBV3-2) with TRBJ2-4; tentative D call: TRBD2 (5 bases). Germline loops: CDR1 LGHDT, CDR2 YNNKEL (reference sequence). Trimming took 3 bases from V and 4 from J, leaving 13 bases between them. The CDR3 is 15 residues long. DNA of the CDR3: TGTGCCAGCAGCCAGAACGGGGTATTGAAAAACATTCAGTACTTC. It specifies CASSQNGVLKNIQYF.

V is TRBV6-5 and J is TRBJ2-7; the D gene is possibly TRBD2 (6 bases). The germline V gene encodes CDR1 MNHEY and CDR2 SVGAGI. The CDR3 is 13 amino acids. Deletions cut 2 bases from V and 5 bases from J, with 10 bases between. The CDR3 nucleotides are TGTGCCAGCAGTTACCGACCGGGGGACGAGCAGTACTTC. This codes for CASSYRPGDEQYF.

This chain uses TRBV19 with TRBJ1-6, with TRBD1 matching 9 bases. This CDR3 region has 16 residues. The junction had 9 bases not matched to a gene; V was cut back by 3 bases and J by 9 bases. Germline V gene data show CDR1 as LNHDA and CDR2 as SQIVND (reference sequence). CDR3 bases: TGTGCCAGTAGTATTTCGACAGGGGGAATCGGTTCACCCCTCCACTTT. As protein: CASSISTGGIGSPLHF.

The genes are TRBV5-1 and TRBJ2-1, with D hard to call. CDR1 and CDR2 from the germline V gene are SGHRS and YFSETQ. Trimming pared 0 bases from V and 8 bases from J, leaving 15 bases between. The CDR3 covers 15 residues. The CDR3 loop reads CASSLVPGNMDEQFF. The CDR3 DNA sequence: TGCGCCAGCAGCTTGGTTCCAGGCAATATGGATGAGCAGTTCTTC. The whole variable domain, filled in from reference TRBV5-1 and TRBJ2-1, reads KAGVTQTPRYLIKTRGQQVTLSCSPISGHRSVSWYQQTPGQGLQFLFEYFSETQRNKGNFPGRFSGRQFSNSRSEMNVSTLELGDSALYLCASSLVPGNMDEQFFGPGTRLTVL.

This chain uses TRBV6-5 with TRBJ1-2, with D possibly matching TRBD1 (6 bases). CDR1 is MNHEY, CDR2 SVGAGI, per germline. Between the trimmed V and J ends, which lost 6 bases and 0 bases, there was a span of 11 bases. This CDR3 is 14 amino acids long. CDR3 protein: CASSFRGTNYGYTF. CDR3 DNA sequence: TGTGCCAGCAGCTTCAGGGGAACTAACTATGGCTACACCTTC.

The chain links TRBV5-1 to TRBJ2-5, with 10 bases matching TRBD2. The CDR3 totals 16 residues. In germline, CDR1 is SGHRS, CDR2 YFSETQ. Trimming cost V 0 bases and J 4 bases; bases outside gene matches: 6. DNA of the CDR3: TGCGCCAGCAGCTTGGTCAGCGGGGGGGCATTAGAGACCCAGTACTTC. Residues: CASSLVSGGALETQYF.

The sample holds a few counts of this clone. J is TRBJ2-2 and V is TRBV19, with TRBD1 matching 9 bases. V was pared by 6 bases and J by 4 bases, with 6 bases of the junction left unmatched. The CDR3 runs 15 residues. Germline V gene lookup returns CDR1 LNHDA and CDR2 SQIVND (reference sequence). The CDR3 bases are TGTGCCAGTAGCAGGGGGACAGGGCCCACCGGGGAGCTGTTTTTT. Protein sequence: CASSRGTGPTGELFF.

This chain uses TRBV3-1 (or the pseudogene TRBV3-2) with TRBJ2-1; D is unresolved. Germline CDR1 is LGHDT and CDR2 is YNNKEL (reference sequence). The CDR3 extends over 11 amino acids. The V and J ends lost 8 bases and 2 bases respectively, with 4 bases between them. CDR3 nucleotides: TGTGCCAGCGTAACCTACAATGAGCAGTTCTTC. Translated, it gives CASVTYNEQFF.

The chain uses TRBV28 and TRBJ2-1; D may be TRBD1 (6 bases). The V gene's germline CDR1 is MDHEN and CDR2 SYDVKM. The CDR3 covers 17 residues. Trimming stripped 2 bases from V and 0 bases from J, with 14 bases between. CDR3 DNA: TGTGCCAGCAGTTTACTCCAGGGGTCGAGCTCCTACAATGAGCAGTTCTTC. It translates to CASSLLQGSSSYNEQFF.

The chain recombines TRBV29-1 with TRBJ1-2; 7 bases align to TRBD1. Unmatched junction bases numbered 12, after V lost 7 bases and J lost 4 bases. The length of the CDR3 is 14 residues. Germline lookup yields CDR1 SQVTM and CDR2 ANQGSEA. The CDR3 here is CSADRDSETYGYTF. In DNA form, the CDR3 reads TGCAGCGCCGACCGGGACAGTGAGACCTATGGCTACACCTTC.

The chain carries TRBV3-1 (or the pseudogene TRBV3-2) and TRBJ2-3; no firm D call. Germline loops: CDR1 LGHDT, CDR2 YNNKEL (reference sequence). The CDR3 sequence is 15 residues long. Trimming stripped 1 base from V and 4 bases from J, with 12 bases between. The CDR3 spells CASSQGVAQPDTQYF. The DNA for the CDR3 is TGTGCCAGCAGCCAAGGGGTGGCACAGCCAGATACGCAGTATTTT.

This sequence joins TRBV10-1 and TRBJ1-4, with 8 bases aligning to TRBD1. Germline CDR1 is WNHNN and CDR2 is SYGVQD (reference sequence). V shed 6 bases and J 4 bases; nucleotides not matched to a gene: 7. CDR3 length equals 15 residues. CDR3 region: CASRVRTGINEKLFF. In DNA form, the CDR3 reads TGCGCCAGCAGGGTACGGACAGGGATTAATGAAAAACTGTTTTTT.

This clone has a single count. CDR3 coding DNA: TGTGCCAGCAGCCAAGACCCTAACACCGGGGAGCTGTTTTTT. Translation gives CASSQDPNTGELFF. V is TRBV14 and J is TRBJ2-2; D gene uncertain. CDR3 length: 14 residues. Per germline, CDR1 SGHDN and CDR2 FVKESK. V was cut by 0 bases and J by 2 bases, with 4 bases left in between.